The clone carrying this T cell receptor (beta chain) appeared a few times. Its antigen is not known. CDR3 length: 16 amino acids. V shed 2 bases, J shed 2 bases, and the junction held 7 bases outside the gene matches. Germline V lookup: CDR1 MNHEY, CDR2 SVGEGT. This sample stems from a study of T-cell reconstitution after alpha-beta-depleted transplantation in children. Study results and limitations: Expanded clones from the graft, numbering several hundred, reportedly supplied alpha-beta T cells about two months after transplant.

Unique molecular identifiers were incorporated when the TCRbeta library was constructed. Using its own MiXCR run on the PCR reads, TCRdb lists one record per CDR3 protein. The sample lists roughly 420,000 distinct CDR3 sequences; 15% to 20% were seen once. The clonotype comes from a boy under two years old who had a stem cell transplant for Wiskott-Aldrich syndrome, so the T cells may come from the graft donor. The sample here was PBMCs, mostly from graft donor cells, taken 360 days after TCRalphabeta/CD19-depleted stem cell transplant. This chain uses TRBV6-2 or TRBV6-3 with TRBJ2-5, with 8 nucleotides matching TRBD2. The DNA for the CDR3 is TGTGCCAGCAGTTACGAACTAGCGGAGGAACAAGAGACCCAGTACTTC. It codes for CASSYELAEEQETQYF.